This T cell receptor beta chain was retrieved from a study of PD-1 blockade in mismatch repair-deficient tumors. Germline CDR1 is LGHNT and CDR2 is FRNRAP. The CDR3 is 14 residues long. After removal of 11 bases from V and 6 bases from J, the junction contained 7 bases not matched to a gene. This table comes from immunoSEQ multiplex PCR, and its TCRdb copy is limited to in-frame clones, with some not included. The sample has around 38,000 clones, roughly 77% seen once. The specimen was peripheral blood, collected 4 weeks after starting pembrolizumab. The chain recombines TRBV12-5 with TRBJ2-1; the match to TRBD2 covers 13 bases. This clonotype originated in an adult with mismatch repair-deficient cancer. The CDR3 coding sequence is TGTGCTCCGCCAGGACTAGCGGGAGCCAATGAGCAGTTCTTC. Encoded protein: CAPPGLAGANEQFF.